This entry concerns a single T cell receptor beta chain. Researchers amplified the TCR beta CDR3 regions from RNA transcripts. HTBI primers were used for first-round RT-PCR of the TCR CDR3. TCRdb reanalysed the multiplex PCR reads using MiXCR and keeps one entry per CDR3 protein. The profile shows hundreds of thousands of distinct CDR3 sequences, approximately 15% of them singletons. CDR1 is MDHEN and CDR2 is SYDVKM in the germline V gene. The CDR3 loop spans 13 amino acids. V was clipped by 8 bases and J by 5 bases; unmatched bases: 8. The data derive from a study of T cells in Graves' hyperthyroidism and ophthalmopathy.

This chain uses TRBV28 with TRBJ1-2, with 7 bases matching TRBD1. Sequencing was performed on blood. This clonotype originated in a woman in her 40s with Graves' ophthalmopathy. CDR3 sequence: CASRPGQPYGYTF. The CDR3 DNA reads TGTGCCAGCCGTCCGGGACAGCCATATGGCTACACCTTC.